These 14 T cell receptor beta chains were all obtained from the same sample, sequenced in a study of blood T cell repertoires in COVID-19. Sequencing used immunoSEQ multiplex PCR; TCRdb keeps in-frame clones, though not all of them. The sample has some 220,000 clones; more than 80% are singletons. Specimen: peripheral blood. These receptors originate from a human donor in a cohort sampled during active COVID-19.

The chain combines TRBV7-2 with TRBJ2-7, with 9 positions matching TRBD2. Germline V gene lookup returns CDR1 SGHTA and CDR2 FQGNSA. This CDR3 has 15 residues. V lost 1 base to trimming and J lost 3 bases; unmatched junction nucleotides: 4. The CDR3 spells CASSLGGRAIYEQYF. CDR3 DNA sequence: TGTGCCAGCAGCTTAGGCGGGAGGGCTATCTACGAGCAGTACTTC.

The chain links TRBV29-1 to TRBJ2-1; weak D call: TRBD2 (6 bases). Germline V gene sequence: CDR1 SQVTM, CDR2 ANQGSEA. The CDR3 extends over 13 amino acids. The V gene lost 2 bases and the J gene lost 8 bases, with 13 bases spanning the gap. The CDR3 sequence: CSVELAYGDEQFF. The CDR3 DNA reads TGCAGCGTTGAACTAGCGTACGGGGATGAGCAGTTCTTC.

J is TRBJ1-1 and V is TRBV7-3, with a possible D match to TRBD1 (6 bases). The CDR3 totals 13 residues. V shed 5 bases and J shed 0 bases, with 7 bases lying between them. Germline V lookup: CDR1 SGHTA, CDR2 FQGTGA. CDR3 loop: CASSAGVNTEAFF. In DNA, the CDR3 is TGTGCCAGCAGCGCAGGGGTGAACACTGAAGCTTTCTTT. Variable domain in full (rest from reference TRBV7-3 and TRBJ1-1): GAGVSQTPSNKVTEKGKYVELRCDPISGHTALYWYRQSLGQGPEFLIYFQGTGAADDSGLPNDRFFAVRPEGSVSTLKIQRTERGDSAVYLCASSAGVNTEAFFGQGTRLTVV.

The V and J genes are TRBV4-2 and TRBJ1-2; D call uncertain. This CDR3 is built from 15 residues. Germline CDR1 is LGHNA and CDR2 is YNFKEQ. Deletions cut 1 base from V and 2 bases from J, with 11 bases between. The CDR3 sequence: CASSQGRAENYGYTF. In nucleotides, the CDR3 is TGTGCCAGCAGCCAAGGGAGGGCGGAGAACTATGGCTACACCTTC.

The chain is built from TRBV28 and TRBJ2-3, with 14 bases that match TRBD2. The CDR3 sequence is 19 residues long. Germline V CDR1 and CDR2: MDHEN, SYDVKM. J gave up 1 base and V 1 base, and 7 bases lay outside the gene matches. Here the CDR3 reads CASSLSGTSGRPGTDTQYF. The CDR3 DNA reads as TGTGCCAGCAGTTTATCCGGGACTAGCGGGAGACCCGGCACAGATACGCAGTATTTT.

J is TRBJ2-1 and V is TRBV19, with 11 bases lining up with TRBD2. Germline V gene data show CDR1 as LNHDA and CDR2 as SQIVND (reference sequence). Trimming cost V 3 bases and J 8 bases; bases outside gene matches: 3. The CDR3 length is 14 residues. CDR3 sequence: CASSIVAGGDEQFF. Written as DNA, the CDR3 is TGTGCCAGTAGTATTGTAGCGGGAGGGGATGAGCAGTTCTTC.

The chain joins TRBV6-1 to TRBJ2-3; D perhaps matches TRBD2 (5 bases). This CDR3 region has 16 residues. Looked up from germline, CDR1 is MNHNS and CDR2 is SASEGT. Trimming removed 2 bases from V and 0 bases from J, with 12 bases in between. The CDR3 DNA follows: TGTGCCAGCAGTGAACGCGGAGCGGTTAGCACAGATACGCAGTATTTT. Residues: CASSERGAVSTDTQYF.

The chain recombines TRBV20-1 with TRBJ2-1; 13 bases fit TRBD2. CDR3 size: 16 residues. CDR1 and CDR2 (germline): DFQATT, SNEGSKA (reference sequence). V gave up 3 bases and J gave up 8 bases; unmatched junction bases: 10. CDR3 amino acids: CSASGRLAGGGDEQFF. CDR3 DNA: TGCAGTGCTAGTGGGCGACTAGCGGGAGGTGGGGATGAGCAGTTCTTC.

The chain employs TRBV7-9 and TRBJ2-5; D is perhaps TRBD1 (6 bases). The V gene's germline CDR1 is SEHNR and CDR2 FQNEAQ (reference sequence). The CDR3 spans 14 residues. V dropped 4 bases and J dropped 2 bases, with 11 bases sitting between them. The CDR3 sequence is CASSSWDIQETQYF. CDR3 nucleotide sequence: TGTGCCAGCAGCTCATGGGACATTCAAGAGACCCAGTACTTC.

CDR3 loop: CASPGLAGSYEQYF. The DNA for the CDR3 is TGTGCCAGCCCGGGACTAGCGGGTTCCTACGAGCAGTACTTC. This rearrangement joins TRBV9 to TRBJ2-7, with 12 bases identical to TRBD2. V was clipped by 7 bases and J by 1 base; unmatched bases: 3. Germline CDR1 reads SGDLS; CDR2 reads YYNGEE. The CDR3 has 14 residues.

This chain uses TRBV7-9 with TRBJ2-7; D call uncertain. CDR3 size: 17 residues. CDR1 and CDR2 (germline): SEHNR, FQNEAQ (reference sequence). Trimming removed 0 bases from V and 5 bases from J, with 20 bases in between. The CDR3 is CASSLAPSAAGPNEQYF. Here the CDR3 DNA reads TGTGCCAGCAGCTTAGCTCCATCGGCAGCTGGGCCCAACGAGCAGTACTTC.

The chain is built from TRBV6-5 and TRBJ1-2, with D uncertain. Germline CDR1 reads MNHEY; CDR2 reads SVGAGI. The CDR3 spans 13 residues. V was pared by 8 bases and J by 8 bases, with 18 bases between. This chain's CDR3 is CASVILPAEGYTF. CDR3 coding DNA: TGTGCCAGCGTTATCTTGCCCGCGGAAGGCTACACCTTC.

CDR3 amino acids: CATSDSTTGAGEKLFF. The CDR3 DNA sequence: TGTGCCACCAGTGATTCGACCACAGGGGCTGGTGAAAAACTGTTTTTT. V gene TRBV24-1 combines with J gene TRBJ1-4, with 7 positions matching TRBD1. This CDR3 contains 16 residues. Germline assignment: CDR1 KGHDR and CDR2 SFDVKD. The J segment lost 7 bases and the V segment lost 2 bases, leaving 9 bases of the junction unmatched.

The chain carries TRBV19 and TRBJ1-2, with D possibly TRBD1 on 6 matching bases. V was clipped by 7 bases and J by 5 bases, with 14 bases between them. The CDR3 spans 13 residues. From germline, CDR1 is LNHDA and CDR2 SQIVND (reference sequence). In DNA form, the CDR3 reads TGTGCCAGTACTAACCGGGACAAGTATGGCTACACCTTC. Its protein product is CASTNRDKYGYTF. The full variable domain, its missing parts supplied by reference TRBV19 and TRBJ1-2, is DGGITQSPKYLFRKEGQNVTLSCEQNLNHDAMYWYRQDPGQGLRLIYYSQIVNDFQKGDIAEGYSVSREKKESFPLTVTSAQKNPTAFYLCASTNRDKYGYTFGSGTRLTVV.